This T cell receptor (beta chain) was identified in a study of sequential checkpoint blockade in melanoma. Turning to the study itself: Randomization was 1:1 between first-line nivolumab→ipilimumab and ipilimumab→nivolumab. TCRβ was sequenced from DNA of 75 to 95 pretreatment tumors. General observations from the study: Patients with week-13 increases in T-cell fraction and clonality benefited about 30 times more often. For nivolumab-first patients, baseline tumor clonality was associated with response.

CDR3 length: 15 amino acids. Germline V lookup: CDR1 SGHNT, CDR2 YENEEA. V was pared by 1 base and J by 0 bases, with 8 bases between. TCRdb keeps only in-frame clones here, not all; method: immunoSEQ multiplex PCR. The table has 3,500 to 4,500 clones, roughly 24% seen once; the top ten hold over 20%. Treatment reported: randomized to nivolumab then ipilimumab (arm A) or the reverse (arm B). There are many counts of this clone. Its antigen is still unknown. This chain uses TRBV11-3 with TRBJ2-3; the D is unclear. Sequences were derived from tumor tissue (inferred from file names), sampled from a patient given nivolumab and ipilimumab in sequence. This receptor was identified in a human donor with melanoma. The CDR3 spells CASSLGPSSTDTQYF. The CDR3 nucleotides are TGTGCCAGCAGCTTAGGACCCTCTAGCACAGATACGCAGTATTTT.